This T cell receptor (beta chain) was obtained from a study of PD-L1 blockade in urothelial cancer. Across the study: Analyzed time points were 3 weeks (second dose) and 6 weeks after therapy began.

The method was immunoSEQ multiplex PCR; TCRdb's version includes in-frame clones alone and lacks a portion of them. There are 50,000 or so clones in the sample; approximately 88% occur only once, and less than 1.5% lies in the top ten. In germline, CDR1 is SGDLS, CDR2 YYNGEE. Germline trimming cut 0 bases from V and 5 bases from J; bases unmatched to any gene: 9. This CDR3 is 16 amino acids long. Time point meaning: pretreatment peripheral blood. This specimen was PBMCs, taken around atezolizumab (anti-PD-L1) treatment. The clonotype originates from a man between 50 and 59 years old with urothelial cancer. This chain uses TRBV9 with TRBJ2-5; 8 bases align to TRBD2. The CDR3: CASSVDGSGIRETQYF. CDR3 nucleotide sequence: TGTGCCAGCAGCGTAGATGGTAGCGGGATTCGGGAGACCCAGTACTTC. The full variable domain, in which reference TRBV9 and TRBJ2-5 provide the parts outside the CDR3, is DSGVTQTPKHLITATGQRVTLRCSPRSGDLSVYWYQQSLDQGLQFLIQYYNGEERAKGNILERFSAQQFPDLHSELNLSSLELGDSALYFCASSVDGSGIRETQYFGPGTRLLVL.